Listed below are T cell receptor beta chains from one sample, sequenced in a study of T cell responses to AZD1222 COVID-19 vaccine. Sequencing used immunoSEQ multiplex PCR; TCRdb keeps in-frame clones, though not all of them. This sample has 100,000 to 150,000 clones, with about 85% found just once. The specimen was peripheral blood, collected on day 0 of AZD1222 vaccination. Receptor source: an adult in good health. Each CDR3 is given with its conserved first and last residue. The order of the fields is V gene, D gene, J gene, clone size, CDR3 protein, CDR3 DNA. The D gene is left open where the match is weak. Part of the rows lack a size; the others show once, few, many or a class for expanded clones.

v_gene: TRBV10-3
d_gene: .
j_gene: TRBJ2-2
abundance: .
CDR3aa: CAIKRAAGESAGELFF
CDR3nt: TGTGCCATCAAGCGGGCCGCAGGGGAAAGCGCCGGGGAGCTGTTTTTT

v_gene: TRBV7-3
d_gene: TRBD2
j_gene: TRBJ2-2
abundance: once
CDR3aa: CASSLTLPTSGAGGLSNTGELFF
CDR3nt: TGTGCCAGCAGCTTAACGTTACCCACGTCCGGGGCGGGGGGCCTTTCGAACACCGGGGAGCTGTTTTTT

v_gene: TRBV28
d_gene: .
j_gene: TRBJ2-6
abundance: .
CDR3aa: CASSSRVSGANVLTF
CDR3nt: TGTGCCAGCAGTTCCAGGGTGTCTGGGGCCAACGTCCTGACTTTC

v_gene: TRBV27
d_gene: TRBD1
j_gene: TRBJ1-2
abundance: .
CDR3aa: CASSLGRGQGGYTF
CDR3nt: TGTGCCAGCAGTTTAGGCAGGGGGCAGGGAGGCTACACCTTC

v_gene: TRBV12-5
d_gene: .
j_gene: TRBJ1-1
abundance: .
CDR3aa: CASGTTVNTEAFF
CDR3nt: TGTGCTAGTGGTACCACAGTGAACACTGAAGCTTTCTTT

v_gene: TRBV28
d_gene: .
j_gene: TRBJ1-4
abundance: .
CDR3aa: CASREEVGEKLFF
CDR3nt: TGTGCCAGCAGGGAGGAGGTAGGGGAAAAACTGTTTTTT

v_gene: TRBV3-1/TRBV3-2
d_gene: .
j_gene: TRBJ2-7
abundance: .
CDR3aa: CASSADNSYEQYF
CDR3nt: TGTGCCAGCAGCGCCGACAACAGCTACGAGCAGTACTTC

v_gene: TRBV5-6
d_gene: .
j_gene: TRBJ2-5
abundance: .
CDR3aa: CASSPKMETQYF
CDR3nt: TGTGCCAGCAGCCCGAAGATGGAGACCCAGTACTTC

v_gene: TRBV7-2
d_gene: .
j_gene: TRBJ2-7
abundance: .
CDR3aa: CASSSGASSYEQYF
CDR3nt: TGTGCCAGCAGCTCGGGGGCCAGCTCCTACGAGCAGTACTTC

v_gene: TRBV6-5
d_gene: .
j_gene: TRBJ1-2
abundance: .
CDR3aa: CASSQTDNYGYTF
CDR3nt: TGTGCCAGCAGCCAGACAGATAACTATGGCTACACCTTC

v_gene: TRBV21-1
d_gene: .
j_gene: TRBJ2-2
abundance: .
CDR3aa: CASSKGGQAFTGELFF
CDR3nt: TGTGCCAGTTCCAAAGGGGGACAGGCTTTCACCGGGGAGCTGTTTTTT

v_gene: TRBV9
d_gene: .
j_gene: TRBJ1-2
abundance: .
CDR3aa: CASSVGVQDGYTF
CDR3nt: TGTGCCAGCAGCGTGGGAGTACAGGATGGCTACACCTTC

v_gene: TRBV5-4
d_gene: TRBD1
j_gene: TRBJ2-1
abundance: .
CDR3aa: CASSLGGQGNPYNEQFF
CDR3nt: TGTGCCAGCAGCTTGGGGGGACAGGGGAACCCCTACAATGAGCAGTTCTTC

v_gene: TRBV6-5
d_gene: TRBD1
j_gene: TRBJ2-1
abundance: .
CDR3aa: CASQRDRPLYNEQFF
CDR3nt: TGTGCCAGTCAAAGGGACAGGCCGCTCTACAATGAGCAGTTCTTC

v_gene: TRBV6-4
d_gene: TRBD2
j_gene: TRBJ2-1
abundance: .
CDR3aa: CASSDSSGGANEQFF
CDR3nt: TGTGCCAGCAGTGACTCTAGCGGGGGGGCCAATGAGCAGTTCTTC

v_gene: TRBV18
d_gene: .
j_gene: TRBJ1-4
abundance: .
CDR3aa: CAPPVPTWEKLFF
CDR3nt: TGTGCCCCGCCTGTCCCGACCTGGGAAAAACTGTTTTTT

v_gene: TRBV5-1
d_gene: .
j_gene: TRBJ2-3
abundance: .
CDR3aa: CASSLEGQHTDTQYF
CDR3nt: TGCGCCAGCAGCTTGGAGGGGCAACACACAGATACGCAGTATTTT

v_gene: TRBV4-2
d_gene: TRBD2
j_gene: TRBJ2-3
abundance: .
CDR3aa: CASSQLISGGGEADTQYF
CDR3nt: TGTGCCAGCAGCCAATTAATTTCGGGGGGGGGCGAGGCAGATACGCAGTATTTT

v_gene: TRBV7-8
d_gene: .
j_gene: TRBJ1-5
abundance: .
CDR3aa: CASTEGQKHF
CDR3nt: TGTGCCAGCACCGAAGGGCAAAAACATTTT

v_gene: TRBV6-5
d_gene: TRBD1
j_gene: TRBJ1-1
abundance: .
CDR3aa: CASSRQGTNTEAFF
CDR3nt: TGTGCCAGCAGTCGACAGGGAACTAACACTGAAGCTTTCTTT

v_gene: TRBV10-3
d_gene: TRBD1
j_gene: TRBJ1-5
abundance: .
CDR3aa: CAISEAGQGNQPQHF
CDR3nt: TGTGCCATCAGTGAGGCTGGACAGGGCAATCAGCCCCAGCATTTT

v_gene: TRBV27
d_gene: TRBD1
j_gene: TRBJ1-2
abundance: once
CDR3aa: CASSSGTGRYGYTF
CDR3nt: TGTGCCAGCAGTTCCGGGACAGGGCGATACGGCTACACCTTC

v_gene: TRBV30
d_gene: .
j_gene: TRBJ2-7
abundance: .
CDR3aa: CACTGIGYEQYF
CDR3nt: TGTGCCTGTACAGGTATAGGCTACGAGCAGTACTTC

v_gene: TRBV4-2
d_gene: TRBD2
j_gene: TRBJ2-1
abundance: .
CDR3aa: CASSQQTSGGSTYNEQFF
CDR3nt: TGTGCCAGCAGCCAACAGACTAGCGGGGGGTCCACCTACAATGAGCAGTTCTTC

v_gene: TRBV5-4
d_gene: .
j_gene: TRBJ2-5
abundance: .
CDR3aa: CASSFSLQGSETQYF
CDR3nt: TGTGCCAGCAGCTTCAGCCTTCAGGGTAGTGAGACCCAGTACTTC

v_gene: TRBV4-1
d_gene: .
j_gene: TRBJ1-6
abundance: .
CDR3aa: CASSQKTVASKYSPLHF
CDR3nt: TGCGCCAGCAGCCAAAAGACCGTCGCCTCTAAGTACTCACCCCTCCACTTT

v_gene: TRBV11-1
d_gene: .
j_gene: TRBJ2-3
abundance: .
CDR3aa: CASSLASQGGADTQYF
CDR3nt: TGTGCCAGCAGCTTAGCGTCGCAGGGCGGAGCAGATACGCAGTATTTT

v_gene: TRBV5-1
d_gene: TRBD1
j_gene: TRBJ1-2
abundance: .
CDR3aa: CASSPGQGRDGYTF
CDR3nt: TGCGCCAGCAGCCCTGGACAGGGGAGGGATGGCTACACCTTC

v_gene: TRBV28
d_gene: .
j_gene: TRBJ1-4
abundance: few
CDR3aa: CASSLRGDEKLFF
CDR3nt: TGTGCCAGCAGCCTCAGAGGGGACGAAAAACTGTTTTTT

v_gene: TRBV5-1
d_gene: .
j_gene: TRBJ2-5
abundance: .
CDR3aa: CASSLTGETQYF
CDR3nt: TGCGCCAGCAGCTTAACAGGAGAGACCCAGTACTTC

v_gene: TRBV6-5
d_gene: .
j_gene: TRBJ1-2
abundance: .
CDR3aa: CASSYSLGDYGYTF
CDR3nt: TGTGCCAGCAGTTACTCACTAGGGGACTATGGCTACACCTTC

v_gene: TRBV30
d_gene: TRBD1
j_gene: TRBJ2-7
abundance: few
CDR3aa: CACDRAFGGEQYF
CDR3nt: TGTGCCTGTGACAGGGCCTTTGGGGGCGAGCAGTACTTC

v_gene: TRBV27
d_gene: TRBD2
j_gene: TRBJ2-7
abundance: .
CDR3aa: CASSNRGGASYEQYF
CDR3nt: TGTGCCAGCAGTAATCGGGGGGGTGCCTCCTACGAGCAGTACTTC

v_gene: TRBV10-3
d_gene: .
j_gene: TRBJ1-1
abundance: .
CDR3aa: CAISGLKNTEAFF
CDR3nt: TGTGCCATCAGTGGGCTAAAGAACACTGAAGCTTTCTTT

v_gene: TRBV19
d_gene: TRBD2
j_gene: TRBJ2-7
abundance: .
CDR3aa: CASALTGTSDEQYF
CDR3nt: TGTGCCAGTGCTCTGACCGGGACTAGCGATGAGCAGTACTTC

v_gene: TRBV30
d_gene: .
j_gene: TRBJ1-5
abundance: .
CDR3aa: CAWSVGSNQPQHF
CDR3nt: TGTGCCTGGAGTGTGGGTAGCAATCAGCCCCAGCATTTT

v_gene: TRBV6-1
d_gene: TRBD1
j_gene: TRBJ1-1
abundance: .
CDR3aa: CASSEVPIRTGDIEAFF
CDR3nt: TGTGCCAGCAGTGAAGTTCCCATCAGGACAGGGGATATAGAAGCTTTCTTT

v_gene: TRBV4-1
d_gene: .
j_gene: TRBJ1-1
abundance: .
CDR3aa: CASSQGRGGGTEAFF
CDR3nt: TGCGCCAGCAGCCAAGGAAGGGGCGGAGGCACTGAAGCTTTCTTT

v_gene: TRBV12-2
d_gene: .
j_gene: TRBJ1-2
abundance: few
CDR3aa: CASRLAGGGGLCGYTF
CDR3nt: TGTGCAAGTCGCTTAGCGGGAGGCGGGGGGCTCTGTGGCTACACCTTC

v_gene: TRBV6-5
d_gene: TRBD1
j_gene: TRBJ2-7
abundance: .
CDR3aa: CASSKGQGGFMGQYF
CDR3nt: TGTGCCAGCAGTAAGGGACAGGGAGGGTTTATGGGGCAGTACTTC

v_gene: TRBV29-1
d_gene: .
j_gene: TRBJ1-1
abundance: .
CDR3aa: CSVAIGSVGAEAFF
CDR3nt: TGCAGCGTTGCGATCGGGTCAGTCGGAGCTGAAGCTTTCTTT

v_gene: TRBV28
d_gene: .
j_gene: TRBJ1-4
abundance: .
CDR3aa: CASTPRVGAAEKLFF
CDR3nt: TGTGCCAGCACCCCCCGGGTGGGGGCGGCTGAAAAACTGTTTTTT

v_gene: TRBV4-2
d_gene: .
j_gene: TRBJ1-1
abundance: .
CDR3aa: CASSQDRNGNTEAFF
CDR3nt: TGTGCCAGCAGCCAAGATCGAAACGGGAACACTGAAGCTTTCTTT

v_gene: TRBV5-4
d_gene: .
j_gene: TRBJ2-1
abundance: once
CDR3aa: CASSLGAGSYNEQFF
CDR3nt: TGTGCCAGCAGCTTGGGGGCGGGGTCATATAATGAGCAGTTCTTC

v_gene: TRBV18
d_gene: .
j_gene: TRBJ2-5
abundance: .
CDR3aa: CASSQGHQETQYF
CDR3nt: TGTGCCAGCTCACAAGGGCACCAAGAGACCCAGTACTTC

v_gene: TRBV6-5
d_gene: TRBD1
j_gene: TRBJ1-5
abundance: .
CDR3aa: CASIWGTGSNQPQHF
CDR3nt: TGTGCCAGCATTTGGGGGACAGGTAGCAATCAGCCCCAGCATTTT

v_gene: TRBV6-2/TRBV6-3
d_gene: .
j_gene: TRBJ1-2
abundance: .
CDR3aa: CASSYSTSLGSHNYGYTF
CDR3nt: TGTGCCAGCAGTTACTCGACGAGTCTGGGCAGTCATAACTATGGCTACACCTTC

v_gene: TRBV7-2
d_gene: .
j_gene: TRBJ1-5
abundance: once
CDR3aa: CASSFQGWFNQPQHF
CDR3nt: TGTGCCAGCAGCTTCCAGGGATGGTTCAATCAGCCCCAGCATTTT

v_gene: TRBV4-2
d_gene: TRBD1
j_gene: TRBJ2-3
abundance: .
CDR3aa: CASSQGYLGQSRDTQYF
CDR3nt: TGTGCCAGCAGCCAAGGCTACTTGGGACAGAGCAGGGATACGCAGTATTTT

v_gene: TRBV30
d_gene: TRBD1
j_gene: TRBJ1-2
abundance: .
CDR3aa: CAWSPQGTYGYTF
CDR3nt: TGTGCCTGGAGTCCACAGGGGACCTATGGCTACACCTTC

v_gene: TRBV14
d_gene: TRBD2
j_gene: TRBJ2-1
abundance: .
CDR3aa: CASSPSGGEYNEQFF
CDR3nt: TGTGCCAGCAGCCCTAGCGGGGGGGAATACAATGAGCAGTTCTTC

v_gene: TRBV10-1
d_gene: TRBD2
j_gene: TRBJ2-7
abundance: .
CDR3aa: CASSETGTSGRDGEQYF
CDR3nt: TGCGCCAGCAGTGAGACCGGGACTAGCGGGCGGGACGGCGAGCAGTACTTC

v_gene: TRBV29-1
d_gene: .
j_gene: TRBJ1-4
abundance: few
CDR3aa: CSGGDEKLFF
CDR3nt: TGCAGCGGGGGGGACGAAAAACTGTTTTTT

v_gene: TRBV7-2
d_gene: .
j_gene: TRBJ2-7
abundance: few
CDR3aa: CASSLDLTSYEQYF
CDR3nt: TGTGCCAGCAGCTTAGACCTTACCTCCTACGAGCAGTACTTC

v_gene: TRBV28
d_gene: TRBD1
j_gene: TRBJ2-7
abundance: .
CDR3aa: CASSPRTGLHEQYF
CDR3nt: TGTGCCAGCTCCCCCCGGACAGGGCTCCACGAGCAGTACTTC